Included here is one TCR beta chain sequence, with context. Participants were placed into cohorts based on the clinical history they reported. This sample stems from a study of blood T cell repertoires in COVID-19. Authors' methods: Estimation of nucleated cell counts was performed using reference gene primer amplification. Clones were read by immunoSEQ multiplex PCR, and TCRdb kept only the in-frame ones, dropping some. V and J calls plus clone size are reproduced from that table; the DNA served to infer D and trimming. The sample lists around 160,000 clones; more than 65% were seen once. The V and J ends lost 5 bases and 6 bases, in that order; junction bases with no gene match: 7. CDR3 length: 14 amino acids. CDR1 is SGHTA, CDR2 FQGNSA, per germline.

The chain uses TRBV7-2 and TRBJ2-3; 8 positions agree with TRBD1. The sample taken for sequencing was PBMCs or T cells enriched from blood (not recorded which). This TCR came from a man in his fifties who had recovered from COVID-19. Written as DNA, the CDR3 is TGTGCCAGCAGCCCCCGACAGGGGAGCGATACGCAGTATTTT. Amino acid sequence: CASSPRQGSDTQYF.